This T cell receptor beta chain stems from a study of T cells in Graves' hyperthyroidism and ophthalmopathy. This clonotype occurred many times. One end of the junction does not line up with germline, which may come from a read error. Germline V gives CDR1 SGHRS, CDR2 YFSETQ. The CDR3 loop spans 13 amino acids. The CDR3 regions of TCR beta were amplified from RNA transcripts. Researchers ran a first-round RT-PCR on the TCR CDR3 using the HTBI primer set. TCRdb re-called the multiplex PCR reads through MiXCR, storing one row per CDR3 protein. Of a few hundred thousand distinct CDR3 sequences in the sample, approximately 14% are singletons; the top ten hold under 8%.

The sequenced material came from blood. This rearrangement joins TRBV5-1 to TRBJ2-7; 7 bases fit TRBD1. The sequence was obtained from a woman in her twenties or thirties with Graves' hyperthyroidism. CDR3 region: CASSLDRAYEQYF. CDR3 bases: TGTGCCAGCAGCTTAGACAGGGCCTACGAGCAGTACTTC.